These T cell receptor beta chains were read from a single sample in a study of cytomegalovirus exposure and HLA in healthy donors. Assay used: immunoSEQ multiplex PCR; TCRdb lists only in-frame clones, some missing. The sample gives 150,000 to 200,000 clones, around 77% of which show up once; approximately 3.4% is in the top ten. Input material: PBMCs. These receptors all stem from a female donor in good health and CMV-seronegative. CDR3s include the opening cysteine and the closing phenylalanine or tryptophan. The order of the fields is J gene, D gene, clone size, V gene, CDR3 DNA, CDR3 protein. The D gene is left open where the match is weak. Clone size is stated in some rows and not others, as once, few, many or a class when expanded.

J: TRBJ1-4; D: NA; size: NA; V: TRBV11-2; DNA: TGTGCCAGCAGCTTACAGGGCACTAATGAAAAACTGTTTTTT; CDR3: CASSLQGTNEKLFF
J: TRBJ1-5; D: NA; size: NA; V: TRBV5-1; DNA: TGCGCCAGCAGCTTGACAGGGTCAAATCAGCCCCAGCATTTT; CDR3: CASSLTGSNQPQHF
J: TRBJ2-1; D: TRBD2; size: NA; V: TRBV5-1; DNA: TGCGCCAGCAGCCTGGGACAGCGGGGGGGAATCAATGAGCAGTTCTTC; CDR3: CASSLGQRGGINEQFF
J: TRBJ1-4; D: NA; size: NA; V: TRBV5-1; DNA: TGCGCCAGCAGGGACAGTGATAATGAAAAACTGTTTTTT; CDR3: CASRDSDNEKLFF
J: TRBJ2-7; D: NA; size: NA; V: TRBV6-5; DNA: TGTGCCAGCAGTCCGGGAGTTCGTTACGAGCAGTACTTC; CDR3: CASSPGVRYEQYF
J: TRBJ2-1; D: NA; size: NA; V: TRBV27; DNA: TGTGCCAGCAGTTTGTCCCGGCCGAGGGACAATGAGCAGTTCTTC; CDR3: CASSLSRPRDNEQFF
J: TRBJ1-4; D: NA; size: NA; V: TRBV5-1; DNA: TGCGCCAGCAGCTTGGTTCAGGGCACTAATGAAAAACTGTTTTTT; CDR3: CASSLVQGTNEKLFF
J: TRBJ1-1; D: NA; size: NA; V: TRBV7-9; DNA: TGTGCCAGCAGCTTATCAGTAAACACTGAAGCTTTCTTT; CDR3: CASSLSVNTEAFF
J: TRBJ2-3; D: NA; size: NA; V: TRBV19; DNA: TGTGCCAGTAGTAGGACAGCGGAGGCTCGTAGCACAGATACGCAGTATTTT; CDR3: CASSRTAEARSTDTQYF
J: TRBJ1-3; D: NA; size: NA; V: TRBV28; DNA: TGTGCCAGCAGTCCGGGACAAATCTCTGGAAACACCATATATTTT; CDR3: CASSPGQISGNTIYF
J: TRBJ2-3; D: TRBD2; size: NA; V: TRBV9; DNA: TGTGCCAGCAGCCTTCGACTAGCGGCCAGCACAGATACGCAGTATTTT; CDR3: CASSLRLAASTDTQYF
J: TRBJ2-2; D: NA; size: NA; V: TRBV7-8; DNA: TGTGCCAGCACCCCGGGCGGGGGCCGGACCGGGGAGCTGTTTTTT; CDR3: CASTPGGGRTGELFF
J: TRBJ1-2; D: NA; size: NA; V: TRBV25-1; DNA: TGTGCCAGCAGTGAATATAATGCAGGGACATTCGATGGCTACACCTTC; CDR3: CASSEYNAGTFDGYTF
J: TRBJ1-1; D: NA; size: NA; V: TRBV30; DNA: TGTGCCTGGAGTGTAAGGGGGAACACTGAAGCTTTCTTT; CDR3: CAWSVRGNTEAFF
J: TRBJ2-5; D: TRBD1; size: NA; V: TRBV5-1; DNA: TGCGCCAGCAGCTCGGTGGGACAGGCCACTGGGGCCCAGTACTTC; CDR3: CASSSVGQATGAQYF
J: TRBJ2-6; D: NA; size: NA; V: TRBV5-1; DNA: TGCGCCAGCAGCCCAGGGACTGGGGCCAACGTCCTGACTTTC; CDR3: CASSPGTGANVLTF
J: TRBJ2-3; D: NA; size: few; V: TRBV9; DNA: TGTGCCAGCAGCGTAGCTGGTACTGAAGATACGCAGTATTTT; CDR3: CASSVAGTEDTQYF
J: TRBJ1-1; D: NA; size: NA; V: TRBV7-8; DNA: TGTGCCAGCAGCTTATATACGGGGGTTGCTTTCTTT; CDR3: CASSLYTGVAFF
J: TRBJ1-1; D: TRBD1; size: NA; V: TRBV5-1; DNA: TGCGCCAGCAGCCAGGGACAGGGGGATGAAGCTTTCTTT; CDR3: CASSQGQGDEAFF
J: TRBJ2-4; D: TRBD1; size: NA; V: TRBV7-2; DNA: TGTGCCAGCAGCCAGGGGGTTGTGGCCAAAAACATTCAGTACTTC; CDR3: CASSQGVVAKNIQYF
J: TRBJ1-4; D: TRBD1; size: NA; V: TRBV5-1; DNA: TGCGCCAGCAGCGTTGACAGGGGGCGTGAAAAACTGTTTTTT; CDR3: CASSVDRGREKLFF
J: TRBJ2-5; D: NA; size: NA; V: TRBV7-2; DNA: TGTGCCAGCAGCCCCCGGGTCCAAGAGACCCAGTACTTC; CDR3: CASSPRVQETQYF
J: TRBJ1-1; D: NA; size: NA; V: TRBV19; DNA: TGTGCCAGTAGCCCGCTGGGGCTGAACACTGAAGCTTTCTTT; CDR3: CASSPLGLNTEAFF
J: TRBJ2-4; D: TRBD2; size: NA; V: TRBV7-2; DNA: TGTGCCAGCAGCTTTCAAAGCGGGGGAGACATTCAGTACTTC; CDR3: CASSFQSGGDIQYF
J: TRBJ2-5; D: NA; size: NA; V: TRBV9; DNA: TGTGCCAGCAGCGTAGCTACAGGGAAAGAGACCCAGTACTTC; CDR3: CASSVATGKETQYF
J: TRBJ2-7; D: NA; size: NA; V: TRBV30; DNA: TGTGCCTGGAGTACACCGGACGGGACCTACGAGCAGTACTTC; CDR3: CAWSTPDGTYEQYF
J: TRBJ2-3; D: TRBD2; size: NA; V: TRBV7-7; DNA: TGTGCCAGCAGCCCACAACTGACTAGCGGGGGCACAGATACGCAGTATTTT; CDR3: CASSPQLTSGGTDTQYF
J: TRBJ1-4; D: TRBD1; size: NA; V: TRBV7-2; DNA: TGTGCCAGCAGCTCCGACAGGGGGGTTAGAAATGAAAAACTGTTTTTT; CDR3: CASSSDRGVRNEKLFF
J: TRBJ2-1; D: TRBD2; size: once; V: TRBV30; DNA: TGTGCCTGGAGACTAGCGGGAGTGGGTGAGCAGTTCTTC; CDR3: CAWRLAGVGEQFF
J: TRBJ2-3; D: TRBD2; size: NA; V: TRBV7-3; DNA: TGTGCCAGCAGCTTAAGCTTAGGGAGCGGGGGGGATTTAAATACGCAGTATTTT; CDR3: CASSLSLGSGGDLNTQYF
J: TRBJ2-5; D: TRBD1; size: NA; V: TRBV23-1; DNA: TGCGCTGGCTGCGGCGGACAGGGGGCCTTCGAGGAGACCCAGTACTTC; CDR3: CAGCGGQGAFEETQYF
J: TRBJ1-6; D: NA; size: NA; V: TRBV19; DNA: TGTGCCAGTAGTATAGGCGGGCCAGTTAATTCACCCCTCCACTTT; CDR3: CASSIGGPVNSPLHF
J: TRBJ2-3; D: NA; size: NA; V: TRBV11-2; DNA: TGTGCCAGCAGCCCTAACCGACTGTTTAGCACAGATACGCAGTATTTT; CDR3: CASSPNRLFSTDTQYF
J: TRBJ2-2; D: NA; size: NA; V: TRBV20-1; DNA: TGCAGTGCACAGTGGACAGAGGAGCTGTTTTTT; CDR3: CSAQWTEELFF
J: TRBJ2-7; D: NA; size: few; V: TRBV5-1; DNA: TGCGCCAGCAGCCGCGCGGACTTCTACGAGCAGTACTTC; CDR3: CASSRADFYEQYF
J: TRBJ2-7; D: TRBD2; size: few; V: TRBV5-6; DNA: TGTGCCAGCAGCTTGAATTTAGCGGGAGCTTCCTACGAGCAGTACTTC; CDR3: CASSLNLAGASYEQYF
J: TRBJ2-1; D: NA; size: NA; V: TRBV9; DNA: TGTGCCAGCAGCGGAGGGCCGTACAATGAGCAGTTCTTC; CDR3: CASSGGPYNEQFF
J: TRBJ1-5; D: NA; size: NA; V: TRBV28; DNA: TGTGCCAGCAGTTTAGAGCGGGGGGGCAATCAGCCCCAGCATTTT; CDR3: CASSLERGGNQPQHF
J: TRBJ1-4; D: NA; size: NA; V: TRBV7-8; DNA: TGTGCCAGCAGCTCGGGACAAGTAAATGAAAAACTGTTTTTT; CDR3: CASSSGQVNEKLFF
J: TRBJ1-1; D: NA; size: NA; V: TRBV15; DNA: TGTGCCACCAGCAGAGGACGGGGAGGGATCTCTGAAGCTTTCTTT; CDR3: CATSRGRGGISEAFF